The T cell receptor beta chain under discussion was sequenced for a study of cytomegalovirus exposure and HLA in healthy donors. General study results and limits: In a later analysis, compared with equally common non-associated chains, HLA-associated beta chains were more expanded. Researchers catalogued 164 TCR beta chains as cytomegalovirus-associated. Reportedly, fewer N-insertions than the approximately 690-donor mean appeared in an Asian-associated ancestry cluster in a later analysis.

On this clone itself: Its antigen is unknown.

The CDR3 length is 16 residues. CDR1 and CDR2 from the germline V gene are LGHNA and YNFKEQ. Between the trimmed V and J ends, which lost 1 base and 6 bases, there was a span of 16 bases. The PCR employed 60 Vbeta primers together with 13 Jbeta primers. Assay used: immunoSEQ multiplex PCR; TCRdb lists only in-frame clones, some missing. The sample has roughly 160,000 clones, almost 75% seen once. This cohort consisted of healthy bone marrow donors. Sequencing used PBMCs. The sequence came from a woman aged 18-30 years in good health and CMV-seropositive. This chain uses TRBV4-2 with TRBJ2-1, with D possibly TRBD1 on 6 matching bases. This CDR3 reads CASSQGGQGNGNEQFF. The CDR3 nucleotides are TGTGCCAGCAGCCAAGGGGGGCAGGGTAATGGCAATGAGCAGTTCTTC.